These 32 T cell receptor beta chains came from one sample sequenced in a study of cytomegalovirus exposure and HLA in healthy donors. PCR employed 60 Vbeta and 13 Jbeta primers. The repertoire was sequenced with immunoSEQ multiplex PCR; TCRdb's copy has only in-frame clones and lacks some. The table shows over 140,000 clones, with 65% to 85% occurring only once. The sequenced sample was PBMCs. The origin of the receptors is a man aged 45-65 years in good health and CMV-seronegative.

This sequence joins TRBV4-1 and TRBJ2-3, with TRBD1 matching over 11 bases. This CDR3 contains 15 residues. The V segment lost 6 bases and the J segment 4 bases; nucleotides outside the gene matches: 6. Germline values: CDR1 MGHRA, CDR2 YSYEKL. This CDR3 reads CASRDRGRGADTQYF. The DNA of the CDR3 is TGCGCCAGCAGGGACAGGGGGCGCGGAGCAGATACGCAGTATTTT.

The rearrangement joins TRBV28 to TRBJ2-1, with TRBD2 matching 13 bases. Germline CDR1 MDHEN, CDR2 SYDVKM. Losses at the gene ends were 8 bases for V and 7 bases for J; bases not matched to a gene: 5. The CDR3 has 14 residues. The CDR3, as DNA: TGTGCCAGCTGGACTAGCGGGAGTTTGAATGAGCAGTTCTTC. It encodes CASWTSGSLNEQFF.

J is TRBJ1-1 and V is TRBV6-1; no clear D. Trimming cost V 4 bases and J 1 base, with 10 bases left between them. Germline values: CDR1 MNHNS, CDR2 SASEGT. The CDR3 covers 14 residues. The CDR3 sequence is CASSGSNRNTEAFF. As DNA, the CDR3 is TGTGCCAGCAGTGGGAGCAACCGGAACACTGAAGCTTTCTTT.

The V gene is TRBV9, the J gene TRBJ2-7; TRBD2 agrees at 12 bases. CDR1 is SGDLS, CDR2 YYNGEE, per germline. J lost 6 bases, V lost 3 bases, and 7 bases had no gene match. This CDR3 region has 15 residues. The CDR3 nucleotides are TGTGCCAGCAGCGCAGCTAGCGGGGGGGCGGGCGAGCAGTACTTC. Its protein product is CASSAASGGAGEQYF.

The CDR3 bases are TGTGCGATCAGGGGGGGACAGGGGATATCCTACGAGCAGTACTTC. This translates into CAIRGGQGISYEQYF. V is TRBV6-6 and J is TRBJ2-7, with 10 positions matching TRBD1. Germline CDR1 and CDR2: MNHNY and SVGAGI (reference sequence). The CDR3 has 15 amino acids.

As for this clone: One end of the junction fails to match germline, which may point to a read error. The chain joins TRBV10-3 to TRBJ2-3; TRBD1 aligns across 9 bases. The CDR3 consists of 11 residues. Germline CDR1 reads ENHRY; CDR2 reads SYGVKD. DNA for the CDR3: TGTGCCATCAGTGACCGGGACAGGGTTATATTT. Protein sequence: CAISDRDRVIF.

The chain joins TRBV4-1 to TRBJ2-1; 14 bases line up with TRBD2. The junction had 4 bases not matched to a gene; V was cut back by 0 bases and J by 0 bases. CDR3 length: 19 residues. Per germline, CDR1 MGHRA and CDR2 YSYEKL. The CDR3 region is CASSQEGLAGVPSYNEQFF. CDR3 nucleotides: TGCGCCAGCAGCCAAGAGGGACTAGCGGGAGTTCCCTCCTACAATGAGCAGTTCTTC.

The chain joins TRBV11-2 to TRBJ2-1; TRBD2 aligns across 13 bases. The CDR3 is 16 amino acids. After removal of 5 bases from V and 6 bases from J, the junction contained 7 bases not matched to a gene. Germline assignment: CDR1 SGHAT and CDR2 FQNNGV. In DNA form, the CDR3 reads TGTGCCAGCAGCGTCCTTACTAGCGGGAGGGTCAATGAGCAGTTCTTC. Protein product: CASSVLTSGRVNEQFF.

The chain is built from TRBV27 and TRBJ2-7; 9 bases agree with TRBD1. V lost 0 bases, J lost 2 bases, and 5 bases stayed unmatched. Germline assignment: CDR1 MNHEY and CDR2 SMNVEV (reference sequence). The CDR3 spans 16 residues. CDR3 in amino acids: CASSLSSDRGPYEQYF. For the CDR3, the DNA is TGTGCCAGCAGTTTATCCTCGGACAGGGGTCCCTACGAGCAGTACTTC.

The count of this clone is one. V usage is TRBV30 and J usage is TRBJ1-2; no reliable D call. The length of the CDR3 is 14 residues. CDR1 GTSNPN and CDR2 SVGIG come from the germline V gene (reference sequence). Trimming left V 5 bases short and J 3 bases short, with 16 bases between. DNA of the CDR3: TGTGCCTGGGCGCCGGGATCCGTTGACTATGGCTACACCTTC. Its protein product is CAWAPGSVDYGYTF.

The table lists this clone with a count of one. The J gene is TRBJ2-6, the V gene TRBV28, with D hard to call. The CDR3 runs 16 residues. The ends were cut back, 0 bases at V and 1 base at J, with 7 bases in the middle. Per the germline V gene, CDR1 is MDHEN and CDR2 is SYDVKM. CDR3 in amino acids: CASSLWADSGANVLTF. The CDR3 region has the DNA TGTGCCAGCAGTTTATGGGCGGATTCTGGGGCCAACGTCCTGACTTTC.

The chain couples TRBV11-3 to TRBJ1-6; TRBD1 matches 10 bases. V was clipped by 7 bases and J by 8 bases; unmatched bases: 5. The CDR3 is 14 residues long. Germline V gives CDR1 SGHNT, CDR2 YENEEA. The CDR3, as DNA: TGTGCCAGCACCCCGACAGGGGGCGATTCACCCCTCCACTTT. Translated: CASTPTGGDSPLHF.

V usage is TRBV5-4 and J usage is TRBJ1-2, with 8 positions matching TRBD1. The CDR3 consists of 15 residues. J lost 7 bases, V lost 0 bases, and 8 bases had no gene match. Germline loops: CDR1 SGHNT, CDR2 YYREEE (reference sequence). CDR3 amino acids: CASSLAAGGTLGYTF. In nucleotides, the CDR3 is TGTGCCAGCAGCTTGGCCGCAGGGGGCACCCTTGGCTACACCTTC.

This sequence joins TRBV7-9 and TRBJ2-5, with no clear D. The last part of the DNA fits TRBJ2-7 better; the J call may be wrong. The CDR3 loop spans 14 amino acids. Germline CDR1 is SEHNR and CDR2 is FQNEAQ (reference sequence). In DNA, the CDR3 is TGTGCCAGCAGCCCTCCGCCAGCGCATTACGAGCAGTACTTC. Its translation: CASSPPPAHYEQYF.

The gene calls are TRBV7-6 and TRBJ1-2, with TRBD1 matching 7 bases. This CDR3 is 14 amino acids long. Per the germline V gene, CDR1 is SGHVS and CDR2 is FNYEAQ. The junction had 4 bases not matched to a gene; V was cut back by 1 base and J by 5 bases. CDR3 nucleotide sequence: TGTGCCAGCAGCTTAGACGACAGGGAATATGGCTACACCTTC. Encoded protein: CASSLDDREYGYTF.

The V and J genes are TRBV29-1 and TRBJ1-2, with D perhaps matching TRBD1 (6 bases). The CDR3 runs 11 residues. V gave up 6 bases and J gave up 7 bases, with 12 bases separating them. The V gene's germline CDR1 is SQVTM and CDR2 ANQGSEA. The CDR3 DNA reads TGCAGCGTCCATACAGGGACTGGCTACACCTTC. Translation: CSVHTGTGYTF.

The chain uses TRBV19 and TRBJ1-6, with D hard to call. V lost 7 bases and J 4 bases, leaving 17 bases between the germline ends. From germline, CDR1 is LNHDA and CDR2 SQIVND (reference sequence). The CDR3 is 16 amino acids. The CDR3 DNA is TGTGCCAGTAATCTAAGAGCACCCTTTTATAATTCACCCCTCCACTTT. Encoded protein: CASNLRAPFYNSPLHF. Complete variable domain (other parts from reference TRBV19 and TRBJ1-6): DGGITQSPKYLFRKEGQNVTLSCEQNLNHDAMYWYRQDPGQGLRLIYYSQIVNDFQKGDIAEGYSVSREKKESFPLTVTSAQKNPTAFYLCASNLRAPFYNSPLHFGNGTRLTVT.

The genes are TRBV5-4 and TRBJ2-2; a possible D gene is TRBD2 (6 bases). This CDR3 has 16 residues. Between the trimmed V and J ends, which lost 6 bases and 1 base, there was a span of 16 bases. Germline-derived CDR1 and CDR2 are SGHNT and YYREEE (reference sequence). CDR3 in DNA: TGTGCCAGCAAAGGGCGGGATCGAGGGAACACCGGGGAGCTGTTTTTT. Translating gives CASKGRDRGNTGELFF.

The chain couples TRBV5-4 to TRBJ2-7; 9 bases match TRBD2. Looked up from germline, CDR1 is SGHNT and CDR2 is YYREEE (reference sequence). Trimming removed 0 bases from V and 5 bases from J; junction bases left unmatched: 6. The CDR3 is 15 residues long. The CDR3 DNA reads as TGTGCCAGCAGCTTGGATAGCGGGGGTTTCGACGAGCAGTACTTC. It is translated as CASSLDSGGFDEQYF.

This clone has just one count. V usage is TRBV6-5 and J usage is TRBJ1-2, with D unresolved. Germline V gene data show CDR1 as MNHEY and CDR2 as SVGAGI. Trimming pared 5 bases from V and 4 bases from J, leaving 14 bases between. This CDR3 comprises 14 residues. The CDR3 DNA sequence: TGTGCCAGCAGTGGTTCCGGGGTTCCCTATGGCTACACCTTC. It yields the protein CASSGSGVPYGYTF.

Written as DNA, the CDR3 is TGTGCCAGCAGCTTGACAGGGGTTCGCACTGAAGCTTTCTTT. Its protein product is CASSLTGVRTEAFF. The chain couples TRBV5-4 to TRBJ1-1; 7 bases are a match to TRBD1. The CDR3 is 14 residues long. The V segment lost 1 base and the J segment 4 bases; nucleotides outside the gene matches: 4. Germline V gene lookup returns CDR1 SGHNT and CDR2 YYREEE (reference sequence). The full variable domain, completed using reference TRBV5-4 and TRBJ1-1, is ETGVTQSPTHLIKTRGQQVTLRCSSQSGHNTVSWYQQALGQGPQFIFQYYREEENGRGNFPPRFSGLQFPNYSSELNVNALELDDSALYLCASSLTGVRTEAFFGQGTRLTVV.

The chain carries TRBV19 and TRBJ2-7; TRBD1 is a possible D gene (6 bases). V was trimmed by 8 bases and J by 2 bases, leaving 10 bases between them. CDR3 size: 12 residues. Germline assignment: CDR1 LNHDA and CDR2 SQIVND (reference sequence). The CDR3 DNA sequence: TGTGCCAGTTCAGGGACAACCTACGAGCAGTACTTC. This codes for CASSGTTYEQYF.

The V call is TRBV7-8, the J call TRBJ1-1; D is ambiguous. V gave up 1 base and J gave up 0 bases, with 6 bases separating them. Germline CDR1 reads SGHVS; CDR2 reads FQNEAQ. This CDR3 comprises 14 residues. The CDR3 region has the DNA TGTGCCAGCAGCTTAGGAGGCATGAACACTGAAGCTTTCTTT. As protein: CASSLGGMNTEAFF.

V gene TRBV7-3 combines with J gene TRBJ2-3, with 8 bases fitting TRBD2. CDR1 is SGHTA, CDR2 FQGTGA, per germline. This CDR3 is 16 amino acids long. V was clipped by 4 bases and J by 5 bases; unmatched bases: 11. This CDR3 is CASSSRSERGLDTQYF. CDR3 bases: TGTGCCAGCAGCTCCCGGTCGGAGCGGGGGTTAGATACGCAGTATTTT.

The chain carries TRBV19 and TRBJ1-1; D might be TRBD1 (5 bases). The V end was cut by 7 bases, the J end by 1 base, with 16 bases between. This CDR3 is built from 15 residues. Germline V gene sequence: CDR1 LNHDA, CDR2 SQIVND (reference sequence). The chain's CDR3 is CASKRAGQPNTEAFF. CDR3 nucleotide sequence: TGTGCCAGTAAAAGGGCAGGGCAACCGAACACTGAAGCTTTCTTT.

This chain connects TRBV6-6 to TRBJ1-1; maybe TRBD1 (6 bases). V was clipped by 5 bases and J by 13 bases, with 20 bases between them. The V gene's germline CDR1 is MNHNY and CDR2 SVGAGI (reference sequence). CDR3 size: 13 residues. This CDR3 is CASSPNGGSGVFF. The DNA for the CDR3 is TGTGCCAGCAGTCCAAATGGGGGATCAGGGGTTTTCTTT.

The chain links TRBV6-6 to TRBJ2-7; TRBD1 aligns across 10 bases. The CDR3 sequence is 15 residues long. CDR1 and CDR2 (germline): MNHNY, SVGAGI (reference sequence). V trimming: 5 bases; J trimming: 4 bases; junction bases outside the gene matches: 8. CDR3 DNA: TGTGCCAGCAGTCCACGGGACAGGGGACCTTACGAGCAGTACTTC. Its protein is CASSPRDRGPYEQYF.

The V gene is TRBV29-1, the J gene TRBJ1-4; D is unresolved. This CDR3 comprises 14 residues. Germline loops: CDR1 SQVTM, CDR2 ANQGSEA. The V end lost 1 base, the J end lost 0 bases, and 6 bases lay between the germline ends. The DNA for the CDR3 is TGCAGCGTTGAAGCCTTCGCAACTAATGAAAAACTGTTTTTT. It translates to CSVEAFATNEKLFF.

V gene TRBV5-1 combines with J gene TRBJ1-5; perhaps TRBD1 as D (6 bases). Trimming left V 4 bases short and J 0 bases short, with 11 bases between. Germline assignment: CDR1 SGHRS and CDR2 YFSETQ. This CDR3 has 15 amino acids. This CDR3 is CASSPGDISNQPQHF. The CDR3 bases are TGCGCCAGCAGCCCAGGGGACATTAGCAATCAGCCCCAGCATTTT.

V and J are TRBV7-8 and TRBJ1-3, with D possibly TRBD1 on 6 matching bases. V lost 4 bases and J 0 bases, leaving 10 bases between the germline ends. This CDR3 has 15 amino acids. Germline loops: CDR1 SGHVS, CDR2 FQNEAQ. The CDR3 sequence: CASSWTESSGNTIYF. CDR3 DNA sequence: TGTGCCAGCAGCTGGACAGAAAGCTCTGGAAACACCATATATTTT.

V is TRBV27 and J is TRBJ1-5; D not resolved. The CDR3 has 13 amino acids. V shed 6 bases and J shed 4 bases, with 10 bases lying between them. Germline lookup yields CDR1 MNHEY and CDR2 SMNVEV (reference sequence). The CDR3 nucleotides are TGTGCCAGCAGGAGAGGGATGAATCAGCCCCAGCATTTT. Encoded protein: CASRRGMNQPQHF.

J is TRBJ2-1 and V is TRBV27, with 8 bases matching TRBD2. The V segment lost 3 bases and the J segment 9 bases; nucleotides outside the gene matches: 7. The CDR3 is made up of 14 amino acids. Germline V gene lookup returns CDR1 MNHEY and CDR2 SMNVEV (reference sequence). The CDR3 nucleotides are TGTGCCAGCAGTTTGTCTAGCGGGCGTAGTGAGCAGTTCTTC. Translated: CASSLSSGRSEQFF.